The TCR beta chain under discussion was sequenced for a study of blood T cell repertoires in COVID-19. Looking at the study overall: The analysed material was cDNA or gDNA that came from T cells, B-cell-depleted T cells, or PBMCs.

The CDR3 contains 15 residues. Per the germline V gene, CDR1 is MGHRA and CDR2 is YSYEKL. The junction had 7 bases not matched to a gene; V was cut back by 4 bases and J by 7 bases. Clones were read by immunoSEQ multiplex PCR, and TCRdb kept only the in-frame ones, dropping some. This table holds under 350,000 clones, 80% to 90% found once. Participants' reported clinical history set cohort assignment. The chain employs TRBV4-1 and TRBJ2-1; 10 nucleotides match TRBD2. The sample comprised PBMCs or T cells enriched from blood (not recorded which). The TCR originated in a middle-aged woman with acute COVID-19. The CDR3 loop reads CASSRSGRAENEQFF. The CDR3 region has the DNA TGCGCCAGCAGCCGGAGCGGGAGGGCCGAGAATGAGCAGTTCTTC.